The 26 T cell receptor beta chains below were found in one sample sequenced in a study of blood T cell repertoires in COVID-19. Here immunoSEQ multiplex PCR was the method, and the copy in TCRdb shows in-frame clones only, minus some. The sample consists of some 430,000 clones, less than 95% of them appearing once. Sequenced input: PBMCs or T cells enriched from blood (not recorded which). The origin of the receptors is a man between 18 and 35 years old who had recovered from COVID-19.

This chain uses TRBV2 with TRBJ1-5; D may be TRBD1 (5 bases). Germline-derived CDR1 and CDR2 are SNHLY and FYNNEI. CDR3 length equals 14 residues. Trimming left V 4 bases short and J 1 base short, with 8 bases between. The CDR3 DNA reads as TGTGCCAGCAGTGGACAGACAAGCAATCAGCCCCAGCATTTT. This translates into CASSGQTSNQPQHF.

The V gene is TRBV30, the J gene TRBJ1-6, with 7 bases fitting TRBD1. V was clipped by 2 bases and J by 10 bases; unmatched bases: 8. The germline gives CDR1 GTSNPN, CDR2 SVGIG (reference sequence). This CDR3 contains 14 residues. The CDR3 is CAWSPTGLVSPLHF. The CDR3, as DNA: TGTGCCTGGAGTCCGACAGGGCTGGTGTCACCCCTCCACTTT.

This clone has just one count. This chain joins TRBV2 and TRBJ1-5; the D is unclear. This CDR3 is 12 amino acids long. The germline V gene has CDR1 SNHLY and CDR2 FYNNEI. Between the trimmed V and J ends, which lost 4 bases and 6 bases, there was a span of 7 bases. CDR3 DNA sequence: TGTGCCAGCAGTGTTTTAGTTCAGCCCCAGCATTTT. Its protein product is CASSVLVQPQHF.

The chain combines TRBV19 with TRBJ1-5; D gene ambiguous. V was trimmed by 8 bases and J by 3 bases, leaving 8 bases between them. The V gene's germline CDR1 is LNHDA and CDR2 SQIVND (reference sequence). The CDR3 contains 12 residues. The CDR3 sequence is CASGGVNQPQHF. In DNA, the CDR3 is TGTGCCAGTGGAGGCGTCAATCAGCCCCAGCATTTT.

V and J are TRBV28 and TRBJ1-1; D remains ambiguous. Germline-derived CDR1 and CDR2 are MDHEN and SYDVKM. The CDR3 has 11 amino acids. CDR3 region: CATRSGTEAFF. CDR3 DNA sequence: TGTGCGACCAGATCCGGGACTGAAGCTTTCTTT.

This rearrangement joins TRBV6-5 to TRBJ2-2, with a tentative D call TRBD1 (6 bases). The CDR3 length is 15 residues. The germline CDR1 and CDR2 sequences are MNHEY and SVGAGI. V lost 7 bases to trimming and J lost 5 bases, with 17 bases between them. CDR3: CASKQGFGSTGELFF. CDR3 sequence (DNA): TGTGCCAGCAAACAGGGTTTCGGGTCTACCGGGGAGCTGTTTTTT.

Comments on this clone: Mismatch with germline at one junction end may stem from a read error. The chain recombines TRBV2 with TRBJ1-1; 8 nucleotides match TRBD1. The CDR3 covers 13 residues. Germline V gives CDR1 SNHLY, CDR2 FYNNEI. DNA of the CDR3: TGTGCCAGCAAGGGACAGGCGAACGCTGAAGCTTTCTTT. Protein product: CASKGQANAEAFF.

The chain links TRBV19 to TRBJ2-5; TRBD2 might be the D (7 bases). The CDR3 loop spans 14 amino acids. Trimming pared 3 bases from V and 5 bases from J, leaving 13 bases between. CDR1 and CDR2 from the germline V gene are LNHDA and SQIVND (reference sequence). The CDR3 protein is CASSITGGPETQYF. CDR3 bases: TGTGCCAGTAGTATCACCGGGGGGCCGGAGACCCAGTACTTC.

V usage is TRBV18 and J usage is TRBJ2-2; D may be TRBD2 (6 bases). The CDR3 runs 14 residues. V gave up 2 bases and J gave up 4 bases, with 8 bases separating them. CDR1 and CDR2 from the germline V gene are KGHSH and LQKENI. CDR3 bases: TGTGCCAGCTCACCAAGGGGACTCACCGGGGAGCTGTTTTTT. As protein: CASSPRGLTGELFF.

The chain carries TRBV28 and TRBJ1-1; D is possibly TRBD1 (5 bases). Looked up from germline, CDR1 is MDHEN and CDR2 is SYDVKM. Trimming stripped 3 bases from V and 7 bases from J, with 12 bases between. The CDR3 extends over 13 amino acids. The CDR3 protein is CASSLGGVNEAFF. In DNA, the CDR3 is TGTGCCAGCAGTTTGGGAGGGGTTAATGAAGCTTTCTTT.

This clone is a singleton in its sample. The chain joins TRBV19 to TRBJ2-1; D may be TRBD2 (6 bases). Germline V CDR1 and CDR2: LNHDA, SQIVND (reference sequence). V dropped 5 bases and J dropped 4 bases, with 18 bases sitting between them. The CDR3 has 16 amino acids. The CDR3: CASSHEDGGIYNEQFF. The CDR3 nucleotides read TGTGCCAGTAGTCACGAGGACGGAGGGATTTACAATGAGCAGTTCTTC.

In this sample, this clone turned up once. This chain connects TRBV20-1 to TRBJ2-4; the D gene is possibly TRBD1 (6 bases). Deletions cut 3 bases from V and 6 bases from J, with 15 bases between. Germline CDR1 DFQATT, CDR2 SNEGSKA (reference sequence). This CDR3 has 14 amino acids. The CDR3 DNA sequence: TGCAGTGCTAGTACAGGGCCATTCGGAAACATTCAGTACTTC. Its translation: CSASTGPFGNIQYF.

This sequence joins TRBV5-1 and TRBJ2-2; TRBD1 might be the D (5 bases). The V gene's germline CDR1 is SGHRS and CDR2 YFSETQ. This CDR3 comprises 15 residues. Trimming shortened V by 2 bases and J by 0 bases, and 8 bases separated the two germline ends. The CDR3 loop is CASSLDRPNTGELFF. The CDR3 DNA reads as TGCGCCAGCAGCTTAGACAGACCGAACACCGGGGAGCTGTTTTTT.

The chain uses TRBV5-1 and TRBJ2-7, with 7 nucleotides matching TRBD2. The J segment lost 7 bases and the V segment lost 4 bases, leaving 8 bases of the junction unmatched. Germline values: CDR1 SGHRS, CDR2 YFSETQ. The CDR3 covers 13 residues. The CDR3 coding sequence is TGCGCCAGCAGCCCCGCGGGAGCCGGTGAGCAGTACTTC. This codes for CASSPAGAGEQYF.

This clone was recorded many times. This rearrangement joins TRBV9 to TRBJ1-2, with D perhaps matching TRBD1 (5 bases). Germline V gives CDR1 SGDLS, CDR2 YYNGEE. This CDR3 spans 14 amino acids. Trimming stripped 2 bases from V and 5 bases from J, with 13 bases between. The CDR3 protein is CASSVAQGPYGYTF. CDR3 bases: TGTGCCAGCAGCGTCGCCCAGGGCCCATATGGCTACACCTTC.

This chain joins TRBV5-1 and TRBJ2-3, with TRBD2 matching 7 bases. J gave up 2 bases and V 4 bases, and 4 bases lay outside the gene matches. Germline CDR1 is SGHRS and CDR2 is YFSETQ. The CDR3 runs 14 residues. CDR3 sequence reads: CASSAGTTTDTQYF. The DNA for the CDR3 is TGCGCCAGCAGCGCCGGGACTACCACAGATACGCAGTATTTT.

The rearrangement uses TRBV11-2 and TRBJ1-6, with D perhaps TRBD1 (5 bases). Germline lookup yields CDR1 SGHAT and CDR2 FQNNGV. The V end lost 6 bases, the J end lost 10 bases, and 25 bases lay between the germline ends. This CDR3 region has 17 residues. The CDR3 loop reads CASRPSWEGKVHSPLHF. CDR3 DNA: TGTGCCAGCAGACCCAGTTGGGAGGGGAAAGTTCACTCACCCCTCCACTTT.

Here the CDR3 reads CASSQPSGSSYEQYF. The CDR3 nucleotides are TGCGCCAGCAGCCAACCTAGCGGGAGCTCCTACGAGCAGTACTTC. The genes are TRBV4-1 and TRBJ2-7; TRBD2 agrees at 10 bases. V dropped 2 bases and J dropped 0; count of bases not matched to a gene: 1. Germline CDR1 is MGHRA and CDR2 is YSYEKL. This CDR3 is 15 amino acids long.

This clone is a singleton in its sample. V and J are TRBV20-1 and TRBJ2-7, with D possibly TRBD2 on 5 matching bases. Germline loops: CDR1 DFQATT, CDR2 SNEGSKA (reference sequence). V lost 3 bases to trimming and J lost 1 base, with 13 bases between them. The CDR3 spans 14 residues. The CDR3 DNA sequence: TGCAGTGCTAGTGGGTCCCCGGGGTCCTACGAGCAGTACTTC. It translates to CSASGSPGSYEQYF.

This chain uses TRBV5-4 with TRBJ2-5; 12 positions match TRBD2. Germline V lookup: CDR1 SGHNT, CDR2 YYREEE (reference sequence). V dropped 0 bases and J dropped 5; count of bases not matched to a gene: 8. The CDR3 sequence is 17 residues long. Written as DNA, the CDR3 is TGTGCCAGCAGCTTGGACGGACTAGCGGGAACGGCGGAGACCCAGTACTTC. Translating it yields CASSLDGLAGTAETQYF.

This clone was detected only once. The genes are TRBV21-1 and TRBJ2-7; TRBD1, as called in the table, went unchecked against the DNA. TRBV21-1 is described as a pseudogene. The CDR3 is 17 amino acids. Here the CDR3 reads CASSKGKGDRASYEQYF. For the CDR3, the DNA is TGTGCCAGCAGCAAGGGGAAAGGGGACAGGGCTTCCTACGAGCAGTACTTC.

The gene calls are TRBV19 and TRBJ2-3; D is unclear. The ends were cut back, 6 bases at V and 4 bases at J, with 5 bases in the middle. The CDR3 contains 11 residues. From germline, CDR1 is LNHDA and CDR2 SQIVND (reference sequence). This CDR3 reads CASRLADTQYF. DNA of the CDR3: TGTGCCAGTAGGTTAGCAGATACGCAGTATTTT.

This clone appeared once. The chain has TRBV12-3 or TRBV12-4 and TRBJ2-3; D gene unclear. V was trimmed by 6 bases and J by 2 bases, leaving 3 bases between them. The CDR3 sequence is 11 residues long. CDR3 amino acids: CASSFTDTQYF. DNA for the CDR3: TGTGCCAGCAGCTTCACAGATACGCAGTATTTT.

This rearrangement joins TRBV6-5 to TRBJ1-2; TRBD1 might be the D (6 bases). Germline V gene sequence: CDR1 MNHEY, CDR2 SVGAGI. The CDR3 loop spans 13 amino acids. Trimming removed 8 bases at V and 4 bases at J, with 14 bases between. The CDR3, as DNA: TGTGCCAGCTACGGGGGGCGCATCTATGGCTACACCTTC. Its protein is CASYGGRIYGYTF.

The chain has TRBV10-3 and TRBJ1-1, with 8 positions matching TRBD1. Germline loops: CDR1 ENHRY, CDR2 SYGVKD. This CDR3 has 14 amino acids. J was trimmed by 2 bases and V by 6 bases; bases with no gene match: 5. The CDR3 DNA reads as TGTGCCATCAGCCAACAGGGGGGAAACACTGAAGCTTTCTTT. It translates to CAISQQGGNTEAFF.

The CDR3 loop is CASSTSVTEAFF. The CDR3 bases are TGTGCCAGCAGTACGAGTGTGACTGAAGCTTTCTTT. The rearrangement uses TRBV6-5 and TRBJ1-1, with no clear D. V was shortened by 5 bases and J by 5 bases, with 9 bases between the two germline ends. The CDR3 loop spans 12 amino acids. Germline CDR1 reads MNHEY; CDR2 reads SVGAGI.